This T cell receptor (beta chain) stems from a study of beta chain features in type 1 diabetes. Findings and caveats of the study: The similarity of naive, central memory and Treg TCRB repertoires appeared greater among patients than among healthy donors. PCR might show a preference for shorter templates, equally across patients and controls.

Germline trimming cut 2 bases from V and 2 bases from J; bases unmatched to any gene: 14. Germline CDR1 LGHNA, CDR2 YSLEER. The CDR3 length is 19 residues. All of the isolated RNA was reverse transcribed, so expressed TCRB transcripts were sequenced. Repertoires were generated with immunoSEQ multiplex PCR, while TCRdb's copy carries only in-frame clones and drops some. Of 250,000 to 300,000 clones in the sample, under 8.5% were seen once. Notes on this clone: Its matching antigen is unknown.

The TCR sequence derives from a young woman in good health. The sequencing input was central memory CD4+ T cells from blood. The rearrangement joins TRBV4-3 to TRBJ2-3; 9 nucleotides agree with TRBD1. CDR3 DNA sequence: TGCGCCAGCAGCCAAAAGGCGTGGGGGACAGGGAGTAACACAGATACGCAGTATTTT. The encoded protein is CASSQKAWGTGSNTDTQYF.